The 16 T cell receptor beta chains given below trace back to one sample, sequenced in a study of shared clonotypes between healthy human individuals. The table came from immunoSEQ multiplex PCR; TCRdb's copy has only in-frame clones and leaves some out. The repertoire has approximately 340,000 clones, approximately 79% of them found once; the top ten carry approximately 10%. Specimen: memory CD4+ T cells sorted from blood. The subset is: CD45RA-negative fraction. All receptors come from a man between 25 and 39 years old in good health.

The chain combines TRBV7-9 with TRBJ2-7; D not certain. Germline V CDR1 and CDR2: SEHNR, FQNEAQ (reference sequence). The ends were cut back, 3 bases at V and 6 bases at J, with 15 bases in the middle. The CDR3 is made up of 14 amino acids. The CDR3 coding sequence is TGTGCCAGCAGCTTGGCTACCGTGGGCCGCGAGCAGTACTTC. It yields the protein CASSLATVGREQYF.

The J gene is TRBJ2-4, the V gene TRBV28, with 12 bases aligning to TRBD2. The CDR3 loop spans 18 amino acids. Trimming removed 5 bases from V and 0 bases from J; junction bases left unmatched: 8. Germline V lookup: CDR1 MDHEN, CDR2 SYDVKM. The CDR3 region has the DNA TGTGCCAGCAGTCGAGGACTAGCGGGATCCCTAGCCAAAAACATTCAGTACTTC. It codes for CASSRGLAGSLAKNIQYF.

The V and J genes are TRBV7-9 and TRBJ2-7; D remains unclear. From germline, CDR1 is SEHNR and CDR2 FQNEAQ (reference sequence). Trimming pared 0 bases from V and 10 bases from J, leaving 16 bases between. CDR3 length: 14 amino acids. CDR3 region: CASSLAVGFGRQYF. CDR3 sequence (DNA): TGTGCCAGCAGCTTAGCGGTCGGGTTTGGGCGACAGTACTTC. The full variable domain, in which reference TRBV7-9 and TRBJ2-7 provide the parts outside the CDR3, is DTGVSQNPRHKITKRGQNVTFRCDPISEHNRLYWYRQTLGQGPEFLTYFQNEAQLEKSRLLSDRFSAERPKGSFSTLEIQRTEQGDSAMYLCASSLAVGFGRQYFGPGTRLTVT.

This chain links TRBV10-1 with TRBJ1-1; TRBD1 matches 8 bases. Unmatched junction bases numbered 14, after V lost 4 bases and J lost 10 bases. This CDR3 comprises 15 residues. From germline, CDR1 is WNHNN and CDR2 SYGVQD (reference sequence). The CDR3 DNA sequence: TGCGCCAGCAGTGCTTTCCGGGACAGGCCCCGTGGAGCTTTCTTT. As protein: CASSAFRDRPRGAFF.

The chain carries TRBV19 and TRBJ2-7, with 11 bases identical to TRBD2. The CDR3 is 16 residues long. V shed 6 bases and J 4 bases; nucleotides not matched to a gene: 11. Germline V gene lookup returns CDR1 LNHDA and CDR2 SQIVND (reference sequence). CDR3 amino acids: CASSATSGKRAYEQYF. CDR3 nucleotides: TGTGCCAGTAGCGCGACTAGCGGGAAAAGGGCATACGAGCAGTACTTC.

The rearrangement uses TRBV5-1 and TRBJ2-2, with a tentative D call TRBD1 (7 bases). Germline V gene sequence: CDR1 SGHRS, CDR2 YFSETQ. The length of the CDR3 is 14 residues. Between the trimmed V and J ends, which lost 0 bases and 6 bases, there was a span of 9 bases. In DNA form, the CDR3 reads TGCGCCAGCAGCTTGGCCAGGGGGGCCGGGGAGCTGTTTTTT. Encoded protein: CASSLARGAGELFF.

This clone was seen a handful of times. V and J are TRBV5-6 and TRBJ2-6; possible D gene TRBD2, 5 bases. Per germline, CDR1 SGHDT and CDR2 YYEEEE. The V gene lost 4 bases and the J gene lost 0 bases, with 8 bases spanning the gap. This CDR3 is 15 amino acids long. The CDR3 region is CASSIRDSGANVLTF. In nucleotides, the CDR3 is TGTGCCAGCAGCATACGGGACTCTGGGGCCAACGTCCTGACTTTC.

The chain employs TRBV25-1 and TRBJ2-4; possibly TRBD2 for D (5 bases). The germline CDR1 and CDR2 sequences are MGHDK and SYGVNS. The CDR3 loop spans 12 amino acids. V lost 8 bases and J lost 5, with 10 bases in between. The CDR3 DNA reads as TGTGCCAGCGGAGGAAAGGAAAACATTCAGTACTTC. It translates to CASGGKENIQYF.

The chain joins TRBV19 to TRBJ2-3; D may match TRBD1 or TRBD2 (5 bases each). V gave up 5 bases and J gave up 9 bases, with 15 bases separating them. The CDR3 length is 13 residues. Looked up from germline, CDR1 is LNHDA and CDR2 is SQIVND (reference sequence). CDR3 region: CASSLSGTSTQYF. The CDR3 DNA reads TGTGCCAGTAGTCTTTCCGGGACCTCCACGCAGTATTTT.

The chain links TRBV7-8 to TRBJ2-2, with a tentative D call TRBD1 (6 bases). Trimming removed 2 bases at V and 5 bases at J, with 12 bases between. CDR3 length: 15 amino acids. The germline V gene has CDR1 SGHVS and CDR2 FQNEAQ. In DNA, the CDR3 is TGTGCCAGCAGCTTAAGGGACAAGGGGACCGGGGAGCTGTTTTTT. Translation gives CASSLRDKGTGELFF.

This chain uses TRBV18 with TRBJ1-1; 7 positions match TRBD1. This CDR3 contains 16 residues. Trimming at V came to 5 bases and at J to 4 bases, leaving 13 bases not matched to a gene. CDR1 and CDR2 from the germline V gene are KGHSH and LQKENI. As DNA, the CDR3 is TGTGCCAGCTCAACCAACTTAGGGGGCTCGAGCACTGAAGCTTTCTTT. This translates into CASSTNLGGSSTEAFF.

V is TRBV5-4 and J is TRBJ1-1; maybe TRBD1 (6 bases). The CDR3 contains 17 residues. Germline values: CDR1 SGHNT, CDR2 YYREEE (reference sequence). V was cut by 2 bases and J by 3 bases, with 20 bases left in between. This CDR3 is CASSFGGASRLDTEAFF. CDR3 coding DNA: TGTGCCAGCAGCTTTGGGGGGGCGTCTCGGCTGGACACTGAAGCTTTCTTT.

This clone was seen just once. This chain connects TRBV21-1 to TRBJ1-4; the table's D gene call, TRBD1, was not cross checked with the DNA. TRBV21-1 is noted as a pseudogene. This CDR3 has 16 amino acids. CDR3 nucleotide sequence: TGTGCCAGCAGCAAAGACCGGGACAGGGCTAATGAAAAACTGTTTTTT. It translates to CASSKDRDRANEKLFF.

Here the CDR3 reads CASSPQASGLANEQFF. The CDR3 bases are TGCGCCAGCAGCCCGCAAGCTAGCGGCCTGGCGAATGAGCAGTTCTTC. The rearrangement joins TRBV4-3 to TRBJ2-1; 7 nucleotides agree with TRBD2. The CDR3 extends over 16 amino acids. In germline, CDR1 is LGHNA, CDR2 YSLEER. V was clipped by 4 bases and J by 7 bases; unmatched bases: 13.

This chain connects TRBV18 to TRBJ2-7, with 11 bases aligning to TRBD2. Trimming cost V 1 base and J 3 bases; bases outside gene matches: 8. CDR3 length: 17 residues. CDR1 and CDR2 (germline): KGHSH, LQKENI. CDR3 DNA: TGTGCCAGCTCACCACGGCGGGTGGGACTAGCGGACTACGAGCAGTACTTC. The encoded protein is CASSPRRVGLADYEQYF. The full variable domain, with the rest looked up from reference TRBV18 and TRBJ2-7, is NAGVMQNPRHLVRRRGQEARLRCSPMKGHSHVYWYRQLPEEGLKFMVYLQKENIIDESGMPKERFSAEFPKEGPSILRIQQVVRGDSAAYFCASSPRRVGLADYEQYFGPGTRLTVT.

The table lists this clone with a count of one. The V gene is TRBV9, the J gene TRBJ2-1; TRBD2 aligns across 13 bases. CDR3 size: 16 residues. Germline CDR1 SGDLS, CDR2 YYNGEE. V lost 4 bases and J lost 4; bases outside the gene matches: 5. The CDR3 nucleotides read TGTGCCAGCAGCATGGAGGGACTAGCGGGGTACAATGAGCAGTTCTTC. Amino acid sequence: CASSMEGLAGYNEQFF.